Listed here are 7 T cell receptor beta chains from one sample, sequenced in a study of blood T cell repertoires in COVID-19. Method: immunoSEQ multiplex PCR; TCRdb's copy keeps in-frame clones and lacks some. The repertoire has 350,000 or so clones, approximately 83% of them found once; the top ten carry 4% to 5%. The source material was PBMCs or T cells enriched from blood (not recorded which). The source of these receptors is a middle-aged woman with acute COVID-19.

DNA of the CDR3: TGTGCCAGCAGTCTGACAGGAGTTCCCACCTACGAGCAGTACTTC. Protein sequence: CASSLTGVPTYEQYF. This chain links TRBV6-5 with TRBJ2-7, with D perhaps TRBD1 (6 bases). The CDR3 totals 15 residues. From germline, CDR1 is MNHEY and CDR2 SVGAGI. V lost 5 bases and J lost 2, with 16 bases in between.

This rearrangement joins TRBV3-1 (or the pseudogene TRBV3-2) to TRBJ1-1, with 8 positions matching TRBD1. Trimming at V came to 5 bases and at J to 0 bases, leaving 5 bases not matched to a gene. This CDR3 has 15 amino acids. Germline V gene sequence: CDR1 LGHDT, CDR2 YNNKEL (reference sequence). The CDR3, as DNA: TGTGCCAGCAGCGTCCAGGGGGCGATGAACACTGAAGCTTTCTTT. Protein product: CASSVQGAMNTEAFF.

The chain links TRBV5-4 to TRBJ2-4; tentatively, D is TRBD2 (6 bases). Germline V gives CDR1 SGHNT, CDR2 YYREEE (reference sequence). This CDR3 region has 13 residues. Trimming shortened V by 6 bases and J by 4 bases, and 11 bases separated the two germline ends. CDR3 residues: CASTPGGKNIQYF. The CDR3 nucleotides read TGTGCCAGCACCCCCGGGGGAAAAAACATTCAGTACTTC.

The rearrangement links TRBV7-2 to TRBJ2-7; maybe TRBD1 (5 bases). The germline gives CDR1 SGHTA, CDR2 FQGNSA. This CDR3 region has 16 residues. V was shortened by 0 bases and J by 3 bases, with 15 bases between the two germline ends. The CDR3 nucleotides are TGTGCCAGCAGCTTAGCGGGGCAGGTGGGGCTCTACGAGCAGTACTTC. This sequence encodes CASSLAGQVGLYEQYF.

About this clone: This CDR3 is also generated by other DNA sequences in the sample. The chain joins TRBV11-2 to TRBJ2-3; D is uncertain. V was cut by 4 bases and J by 0 bases, with 2 bases left in between. Germline lookup yields CDR1 SGHAT and CDR2 FQNNGV. This CDR3 is 12 amino acids long. DNA of the CDR3: TGTGCCAGCAGCTCTAGCACAGATACGCAGTATTTT. Translation gives CASSSSTDTQYF.

The chain joins TRBV9 to TRBJ2-2, with D possibly being TRBD2 (6 bases). The V end was cut by 0 bases, the J end by 5 bases, with 11 bases between. Germline assignment: CDR1 SGDLS and CDR2 YYNGEE. This CDR3 spans 15 amino acids. This CDR3 reads CASSVVMGGTGELFF. The CDR3 DNA follows: TGTGCCAGCAGCGTAGTGATGGGGGGTACCGGGGAGCTGTTTTTT.

V usage is TRBV7-2 and J usage is TRBJ1-2; D remains unclear. Trimming shortened V by 5 bases and J by 4 bases, and 8 bases separated the two germline ends. Germline V gene lookup returns CDR1 SGHTA and CDR2 FQGNSA. The CDR3 covers 12 residues. The CDR3 sequence is CASSPEFYGYTF. The DNA of the CDR3 is TGTGCCAGCAGCCCAGAATTCTATGGCTACACCTTC.